A single sample gave rise to the 12 T cell receptor beta chains below, sequenced in a study of blood T cell repertoires in COVID-19. Measured with immunoSEQ multiplex PCR; TCRdb has only the in-frame clones, and not every one. The sample shows more than 150,000 clones, 75% to 85% of them seen only once. Material: PBMCs or T cells enriched from blood (not recorded which). These receptors came from a man aged 35 to 55 who had recovered from COVID-19.

This chain uses TRBV5-1 with TRBJ1-1; 8 positions match TRBD1. Trimming took 4 bases from V and 4 from J; bases not matched to a gene: 6. This CDR3 spans 14 amino acids. Per the germline V gene, CDR1 is SGHRS and CDR2 is YFSETQ. The CDR3 bases are TGCGCCAGCAGCGCGGGAACAGGGGGCACTGAAGCTTTCTTT. Amino acid sequence: CASSAGTGGTEAFF.

CDR3: CASTKGSAGLSWEQYF. DNA for the CDR3: TGTGCCAGCACCAAAGGTTCAGCAGGCCTATCGTGGGAGCAGTACTTC. The chain employs TRBV7-9 and TRBJ2-7, with D unresolved. The CDR3 extends over 16 amino acids. V lost 7 bases to trimming and J lost 7 bases, with 26 bases between them. The germline CDR1 and CDR2 sequences are SEHNR and FQNEAQ (reference sequence).

CDR3 in amino acids: CSVAGQGARQPQHF. CDR3 DNA sequence: TGCAGCGTTGCGGGACAGGGGGCAAGACAGCCCCAGCATTTT. The genes are TRBV29-1 and TRBJ1-5; 12 bases are shared with TRBD1. Germline-derived CDR1 and CDR2 are SQVTM and ANQGSEA. V shed 4 bases, J shed 7 bases, and the junction held 5 bases outside the gene matches. The CDR3 has 14 residues.

This clone was recorded a few times. The chain combines TRBV6-5 with TRBJ1-1; D might be TRBD1 (6 bases). The CDR3 contains 14 residues. Trimming shortened V by 5 bases and J by 13 bases, and 23 bases separated the two germline ends. Germline CDR1 reads MNHEY; CDR2 reads SVGAGI. CDR3 loop: CASSTGGGGLKGFF. The DNA of the CDR3 is TGTGCCAGCAGTACCGGGGGGGGCGGATTAAAGGGTTTCTTT.

The chain is built from TRBV24-1 and TRBJ2-6, with 8 bases identical to TRBD1. The CDR3 runs 16 residues. V gave up 3 bases and J gave up 2 bases; unmatched junction bases: 2. Germline values: CDR1 KGHDR, CDR2 SFDVKD. The CDR3 DNA is TGTGCCACCAGTGATCCGGACAGGGCTGGGGCCAACGTCCTGACTTTC. Its protein product is CATSDPDRAGANVLTF.

The CDR3 is CSGNRGYTEAFF. Here the CDR3 DNA reads TGCAGCGGGAACAGGGGTTACACTGAAGCTTTCTTT. The chain is built from TRBV29-1 and TRBJ1-1, with 7 bases matching TRBD1. Germline values: CDR1 SQVTM, CDR2 ANQGSEA. The CDR3 is made up of 12 amino acids. V lost 7 bases to trimming and J lost 3 bases; unmatched junction nucleotides: 5.

This clone was seen a handful of times. V gene TRBV5-1 combines with J gene TRBJ2-1; 9 bases line up with TRBD1. V shed 2 bases and J 8 bases; nucleotides not matched to a gene: 11. Germline CDR1 is SGHRS and CDR2 is YFSETQ. The CDR3 length is 16 residues. This chain's CDR3 is CASSFSGTGRKDEQFF. The CDR3 DNA follows: TGCGCCAGCAGCTTTTCCGGGACAGGGCGTAAAGATGAGCAGTTCTTC.

The genes are TRBV5-8 and TRBJ2-3, with TRBD2 matching over 8 bases. The V gene's germline CDR1 is SGHTS and CDR2 YDEGEE. After removal of 1 base from V and 4 bases from J, the junction contained 8 bases not matched to a gene. The length of the CDR3 is 16 residues. CDR3 nucleotides: TGTGCCAGCAGCTTGACTAGGGCGGGAGGATCAGATACGCAGTATTTT. It translates to CASSLTRAGGSDTQYF.

The chain has TRBV6-6 and TRBJ1-5, with 8 bases matching TRBD1. Germline values: CDR1 MNHNY, CDR2 SVGAGI (reference sequence). V lost 5 bases, J lost 0 bases, and 12 bases stayed unmatched. This CDR3 is built from 18 residues. CDR3 bases: TGTGCCAGCAGTCCTAGTGGGACAGGATTTTATAGCAATCAGCCCCAGCATTTT. It encodes CASSPSGTGFYSNQPQHF.

The chain uses TRBV29-1 and TRBJ2-7; 9 bases are a match to TRBD2. The germline gives CDR1 SQVTM, CDR2 ANQGSEA. The CDR3 length is 15 residues. V shed 6 bases, J shed 3 bases, and the junction held 12 bases outside the gene matches. The CDR3 DNA follows: TGCAGCGTCCTAAAACTAGCGGGTAGATTCTACGAGCAGTACTTC. Translation gives CSVLKLAGRFYEQYF.

V usage is TRBV5-4 and J usage is TRBJ2-5; D is possibly TRBD2 (6 bases). Germline loops: CDR1 SGHNT, CDR2 YYREEE (reference sequence). This CDR3 is built from 14 residues. The germline V and J ends were trimmed by 1 base and 1 base, with 8 bases remaining between them. The DNA of the CDR3 is TGTGCCAGCAGCTTGTACGGGAGCCAAGAGACCCAGTACTTC. It yields the protein CASSLYGSQETQYF.

The rearrangement joins TRBV10-3 to TRBJ2-3; the D gene is possibly TRBD2 (6 bases). V was pared by 3 bases and J by 6 bases, with 22 bases between. There are 17 residues in the CDR3. CDR1 is ENHRY, CDR2 SYGVKD, per germline. CDR3 sequence (DNA): TGTGCCATCAGTGATGGGGTTGTGGGGACTCCAGGGGATACGCAGTATTTT. Its translation: CAISDGVVGTPGDTQYF.